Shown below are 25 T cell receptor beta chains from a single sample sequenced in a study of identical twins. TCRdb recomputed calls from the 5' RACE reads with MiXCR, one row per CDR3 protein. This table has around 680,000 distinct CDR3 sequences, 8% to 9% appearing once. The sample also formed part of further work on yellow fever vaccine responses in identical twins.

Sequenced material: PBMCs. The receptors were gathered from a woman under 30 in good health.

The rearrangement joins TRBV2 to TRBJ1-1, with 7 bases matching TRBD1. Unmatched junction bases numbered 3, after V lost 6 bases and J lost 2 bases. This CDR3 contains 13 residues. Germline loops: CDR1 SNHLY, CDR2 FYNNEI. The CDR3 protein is CASRNRGNTEAFF. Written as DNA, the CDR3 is TGTGCCAGCAGAAACAGGGGAAACACTGAAGCTTTCTTT.

This chain's CDR3 is CASSSSGGTSYEQYF. The CDR3 DNA is TGTGCCAGCAGCTCTAGCGGAGGCACCTCCTACGAGCAGTACTTC. V is TRBV7-9 and J is TRBJ2-7; 7 nucleotides match TRBD2. V shed 4 bases, J shed 0 bases, and the junction held 6 bases outside the gene matches. The CDR3 has 15 residues. Germline V lookup: CDR1 SEHNR, CDR2 FQNEAQ (reference sequence).

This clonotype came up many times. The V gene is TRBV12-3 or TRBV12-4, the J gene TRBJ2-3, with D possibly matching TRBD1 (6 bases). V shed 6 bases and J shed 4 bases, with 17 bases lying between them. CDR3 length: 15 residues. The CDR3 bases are TGTGCCAGCAGCGCTCGACAGGTAGTATCAGATACGCAGTATTTT. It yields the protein CASSARQVVSDTQYF.

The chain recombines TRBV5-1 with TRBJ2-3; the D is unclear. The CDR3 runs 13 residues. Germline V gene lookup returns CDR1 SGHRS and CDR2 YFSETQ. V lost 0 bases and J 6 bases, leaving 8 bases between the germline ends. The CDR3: CASSLGSEDTQYF. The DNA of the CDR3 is TGCGCCAGCAGCTTGGGGTCCGAGGATACGCAGTATTTT. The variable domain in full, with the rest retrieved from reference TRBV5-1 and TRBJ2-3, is KAGVTQTPRYLIKTRGQQVTLSCSPISGHRSVSWYQQTPGQGLQFLFEYFSETQRNKGNFPGRFSGRQFSNSRSEMNVSTLELGDSALYLCASSLGSEDTQYFGPGTRLTVL.

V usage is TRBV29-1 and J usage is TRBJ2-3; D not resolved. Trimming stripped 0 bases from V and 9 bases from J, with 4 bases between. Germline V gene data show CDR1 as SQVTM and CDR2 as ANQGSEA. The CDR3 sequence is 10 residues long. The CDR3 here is CSVEDVTQYF. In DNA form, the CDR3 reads TGCAGCGTTGAAGATGTAACGCAGTATTTT.

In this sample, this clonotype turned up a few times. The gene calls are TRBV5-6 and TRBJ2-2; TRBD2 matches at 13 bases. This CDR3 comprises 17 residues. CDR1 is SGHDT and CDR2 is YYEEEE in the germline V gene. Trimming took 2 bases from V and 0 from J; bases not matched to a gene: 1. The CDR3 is CASSLLAGGPNTGELFF. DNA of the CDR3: TGTGCCAGCAGCTTACTAGCGGGAGGGCCGAACACCGGGGAGCTGTTTTTT.

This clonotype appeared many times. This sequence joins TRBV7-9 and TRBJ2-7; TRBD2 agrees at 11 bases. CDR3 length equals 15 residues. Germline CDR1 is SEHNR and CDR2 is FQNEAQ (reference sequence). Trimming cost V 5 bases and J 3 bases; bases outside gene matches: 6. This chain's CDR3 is CASSLSGRAGYEQYF. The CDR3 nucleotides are TGTGCCAGCAGCCTTAGCGGGAGGGCCGGCTACGAGCAGTACTTC.

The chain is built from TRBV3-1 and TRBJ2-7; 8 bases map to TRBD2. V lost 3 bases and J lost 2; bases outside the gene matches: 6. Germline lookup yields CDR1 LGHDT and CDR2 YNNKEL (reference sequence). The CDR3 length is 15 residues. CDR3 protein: CASSHKREGAYEQYF. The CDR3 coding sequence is TGTGCCAGCAGCCACAAACGGGAGGGAGCCTACGAGCAGTACTTC.

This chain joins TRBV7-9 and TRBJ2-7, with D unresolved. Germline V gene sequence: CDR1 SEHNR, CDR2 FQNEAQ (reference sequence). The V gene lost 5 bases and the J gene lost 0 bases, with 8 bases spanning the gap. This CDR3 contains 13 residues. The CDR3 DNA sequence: TGTGCCAGCAGCGAACGCCTCTCCTACGAGCAGTACTTC. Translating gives CASSERLSYEQYF.

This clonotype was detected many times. For the CDR3, the DNA is TGCGCCAGCAGCGATAGGGGAATTCTGGATGAGCAGTTCTTC. This encodes CASSDRGILDEQFF. The chain employs TRBV4-1 and TRBJ2-1, with a tentative D call TRBD1 (5 bases). The CDR3 is made up of 14 amino acids. Germline loops: CDR1 MGHRA, CDR2 YSYEKL. V was clipped by 5 bases and J by 8 bases, with 16 bases between them.

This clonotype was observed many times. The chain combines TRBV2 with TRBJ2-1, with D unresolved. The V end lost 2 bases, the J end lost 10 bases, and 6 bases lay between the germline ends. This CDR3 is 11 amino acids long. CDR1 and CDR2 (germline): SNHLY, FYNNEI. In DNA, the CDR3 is TGTGCCAGCAGTGAAAATTTCGAGCAGTTCTTC. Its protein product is CASSENFEQFF. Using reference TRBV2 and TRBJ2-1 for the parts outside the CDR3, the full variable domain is EPEVTQTPSHQVTQMGQEVILRCVPISNHLYFYWYRQILGQKVEFLVSFYNNEISEKSEIFDDQFSVERPDGSNFTLKIRSTKLEDSAMYFCASSENFEQFFGPGTRLTVL.

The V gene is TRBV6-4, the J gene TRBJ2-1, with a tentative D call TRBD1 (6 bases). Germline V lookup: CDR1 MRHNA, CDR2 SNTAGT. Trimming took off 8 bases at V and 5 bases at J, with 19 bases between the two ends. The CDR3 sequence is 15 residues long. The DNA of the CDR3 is TGTGCCAGCGGGTACAGGGCCGGGACCAACAATGAGCAGTTCTTC. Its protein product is CASGYRAGTNNEQFF.

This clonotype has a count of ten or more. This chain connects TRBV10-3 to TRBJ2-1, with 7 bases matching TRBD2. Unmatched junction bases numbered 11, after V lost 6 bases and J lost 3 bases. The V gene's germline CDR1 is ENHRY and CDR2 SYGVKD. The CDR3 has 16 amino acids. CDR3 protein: CAIRGAGTTNYNEQFF. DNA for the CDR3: TGTGCCATCAGGGGAGCCGGGACTACCAACTACAATGAGCAGTTCTTC.

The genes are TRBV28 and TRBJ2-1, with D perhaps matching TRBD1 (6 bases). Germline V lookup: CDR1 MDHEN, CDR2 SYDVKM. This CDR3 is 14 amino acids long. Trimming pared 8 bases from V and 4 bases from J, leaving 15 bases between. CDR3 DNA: TGTGCCAGCCAACAGGGCCGTGCTTACAATGAGCAGTTCTTC. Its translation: CASQQGRAYNEQFF.

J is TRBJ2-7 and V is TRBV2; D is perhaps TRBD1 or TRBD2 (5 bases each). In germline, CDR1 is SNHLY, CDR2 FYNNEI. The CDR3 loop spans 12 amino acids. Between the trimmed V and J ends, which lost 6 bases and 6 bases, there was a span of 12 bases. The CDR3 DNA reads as TGTGCCAGCAGAGAACGAGGGGTCGAGCAGTACTTC. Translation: CASRERGVEQYF.

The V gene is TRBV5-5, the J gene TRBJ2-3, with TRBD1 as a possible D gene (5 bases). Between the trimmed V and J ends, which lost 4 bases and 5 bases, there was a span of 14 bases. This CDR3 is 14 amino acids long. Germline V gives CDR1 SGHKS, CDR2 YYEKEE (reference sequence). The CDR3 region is CASSPISQGDTQYF. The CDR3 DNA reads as TGTGCCAGCAGCCCCATCTCTCAGGGAGATACGCAGTATTTT.

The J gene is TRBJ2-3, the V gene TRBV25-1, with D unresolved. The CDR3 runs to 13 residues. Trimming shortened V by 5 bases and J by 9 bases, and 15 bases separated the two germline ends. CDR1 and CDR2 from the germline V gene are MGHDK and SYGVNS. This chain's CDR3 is CASSPFVDGTQYF. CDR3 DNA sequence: TGTGCCAGCAGTCCATTCGTGGATGGCACGCAGTATTTT.

The CDR3 DNA reads TGTGCCAGCAGCTTAGGGGTCGGGAGAAGCTACGAGCAGTACTTC. Translation gives CASSLGVGRSYEQYF. The J gene is TRBJ2-7, the V gene TRBV7-2; the D gene is possibly TRBD2 (6 bases). The CDR3 has 15 amino acids. V lost 1 base and J 3 bases, leaving 13 bases between the germline ends. Germline V gives CDR1 SGHTA, CDR2 FQGNSA.

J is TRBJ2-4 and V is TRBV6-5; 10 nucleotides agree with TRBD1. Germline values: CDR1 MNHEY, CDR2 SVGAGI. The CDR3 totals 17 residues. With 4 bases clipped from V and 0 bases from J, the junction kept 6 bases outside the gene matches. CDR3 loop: CASSLGTGALAKNIQYF. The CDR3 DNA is TGTGCCAGCAGTTTAGGGACAGGGGCTTTAGCCAAAAACATTCAGTACTTC.

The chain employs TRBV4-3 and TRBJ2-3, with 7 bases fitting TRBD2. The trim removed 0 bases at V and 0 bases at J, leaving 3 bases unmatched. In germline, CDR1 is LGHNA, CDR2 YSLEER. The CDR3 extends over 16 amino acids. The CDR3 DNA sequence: TGCGCCAGCAGCCAAGAGGGGAGGGCTAGCACAGATACGCAGTATTTT. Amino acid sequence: CASSQEGRASTDTQYF.

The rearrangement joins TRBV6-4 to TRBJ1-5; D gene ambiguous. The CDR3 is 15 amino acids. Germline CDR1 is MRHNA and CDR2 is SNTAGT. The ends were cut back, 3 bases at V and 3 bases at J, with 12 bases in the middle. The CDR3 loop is CASSDRSNFNQPQHF. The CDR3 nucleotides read TGTGCCAGCAGTGATCGGTCCAACTTCAATCAGCCCCAGCATTTT.

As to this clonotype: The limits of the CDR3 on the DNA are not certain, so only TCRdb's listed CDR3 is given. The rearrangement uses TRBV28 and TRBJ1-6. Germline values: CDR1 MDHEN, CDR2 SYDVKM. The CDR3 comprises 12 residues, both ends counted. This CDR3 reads CASSTSISPLHF.

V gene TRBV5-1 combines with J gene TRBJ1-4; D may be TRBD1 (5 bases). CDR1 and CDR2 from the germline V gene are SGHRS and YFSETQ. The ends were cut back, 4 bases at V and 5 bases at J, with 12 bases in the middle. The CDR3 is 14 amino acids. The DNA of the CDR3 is TGCGCCAGCAGCGCCTCCGGGACGAATGAAAAACTGTTTTTT. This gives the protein CASSASGTNEKLFF.

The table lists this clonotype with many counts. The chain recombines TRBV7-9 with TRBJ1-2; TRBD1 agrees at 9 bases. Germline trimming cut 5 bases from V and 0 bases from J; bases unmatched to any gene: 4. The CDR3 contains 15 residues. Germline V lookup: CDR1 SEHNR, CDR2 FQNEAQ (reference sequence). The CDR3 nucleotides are TGTGCCAGCAGCGCCCGGGACAGGGCTAACTATGGCTACACCTTC. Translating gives CASSARDRANYGYTF. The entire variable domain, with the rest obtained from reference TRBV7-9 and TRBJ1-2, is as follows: DTGVSQNPRHKITKRGQNVTFRCDPISEHNRLYWYRQTLGQGPEFLTYFQNEAQLEKSRLLSDRFSAERPKGSFSTLEIQRTEQGDSAMYLCASSARDRANYGYTFGSGTRLTVV.

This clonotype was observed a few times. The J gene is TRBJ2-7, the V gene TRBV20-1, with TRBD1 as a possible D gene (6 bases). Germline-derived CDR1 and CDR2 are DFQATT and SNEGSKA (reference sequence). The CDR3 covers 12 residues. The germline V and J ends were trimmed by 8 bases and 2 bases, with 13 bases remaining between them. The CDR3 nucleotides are TGCAGTACAAAGGGGGTTGCCTACGAGCAGTACTTC. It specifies CSTKGVAYEQYF.